This T cell receptor beta chain was identified during a study of blood T cell repertoires in COVID-19. Original processing notes: Estimation of nucleated cell counts relied on the amplification of reference gene primers. Using immunoSEQ multiplex PCR, the repertoire was profiled, and TCRdb retains in-frame clones only, with some absent. The V and J calls and clone size come from that table; D and trimming were worked out from the DNA. This sample carries fewer than 150,000 clones, 85% to 90% of them seen once, and the ten largest clones take around 6%. Germline CDR1 is ENHRY and CDR2 is SYGVKD. The CDR3 contains 14 residues. The V gene end was trimmed by 6 bases and the J gene end by 6 bases; junction bases not matched to a gene: 10.

The genes are TRBV10-3 and TRBJ1-1; 7 nucleotides line up with TRBD1. The sequenced sample was peripheral blood. The receptor was isolated from a woman aged 55-69 years with COVID-19, enrolled during active disease. As DNA, the CDR3 is TGTGCCATCAGGGGGGGACAGCCTGGCTCTGAAGCTTTCTTT. This sequence encodes CAIRGGQPGSEAFF.